The T cell receptor (beta chain) described here comes from a study of T cells in Graves' hyperthyroidism and ophthalmopathy (dated by TCRdb to the late 2010s). Regarding the study in general: Peripheral blood was sampled at the time of initial diagnosis, prior to any treatment. TCR Vbeta CDR3 sequencing of fewer than 150 peripheral blood samples (more than 40 ophthalmopathy, around 80 hyperthyroidism and about 17 progressor patients) is reported in the paper. An independent validation cohort of under 20 hyperthyroidism patients and approximately 16 patients who later progressed to ophthalmopathy tested prospective prediction of ophthalmopathy. In addition, the study compared T-cell repertoires in thyroid tissue and in blood from six Graves' hyperthyroidism patients. To identify TCR V-J signatures that set the groups apart, the researchers used a discovery cohort of about a hundred patients, made up of 40 to 45 with Graves' ophthalmopathy and around 58 with stable Graves' hyperthyroidism. For training and testing, the roughly 93 patients in the discovery cohort were randomly divided in a 7:3 ratio. Once sampling was done, hyperthyroidism patients were given methimazole at a starting dose of 30 mg daily, whereas ophthalmopathy patients were given high-dose intravenous methylprednisolone.

In the ophthalmopathy patients, disease was moderately to severely active, with a Clinical Activity Score of 3 or more, a NOSPECS grade of 4 or more, and a duration of less than 3 months. The study excluded patients with uncontrolled infections, other autoimmune diseases, pregnancy or lactation. Diagnoses were based on clinical symptoms, serum thyroxine and TRAb, thyroid ultrasound and orbital computed tomography. PBMCs were separated from roughly 9.3 ml of fresh peripheral blood using Ficoll-Paque density gradient centrifugation. Trizol reagent was used to extract total RNA, and RNA quality was then checked on an Agilent 2100 Bioanalyzer. Worth noting for this clonotype: The antigen it binds to is not known. There are no base qualities to consult, and no much larger clone falls within one base.

TCR beta CDR3 regions were amplified from RNA transcripts. The TCR CDR3 was subjected to a first round of RT-PCR using the HTBI primer set and the Qiagen OneStep RT-PCR kit. A second multiplex PCR round built the libraries, followed by size selection and purification. Paired-end sequencing of the libraries was performed with 100 bp reads on an Illumina HiSeq2000. In the authors' own workflow: SOAPnuke was used to process the raw data, throwing out any read that contained adapters or uncalled bases, had a mean Phred below 15, or lacked an exact constant-primer or identifier match. COPE v1.2.5 was used to merge the high-quality paired reads, and each unique nucleotide sequence was defined as a clonotype. MiTCR v1.1 was used to align the clonotypes against IMGT TRBV, TRBD and TRBJ reference segments. Only V-J combinations with frequency above 0.0001, covering approximately 99% of repertoires, were analysed. The TCS score was defined as the ratio of F50 (clonal expansion) to E x V (chaos), calculated using BLOSUM62-based TCRdist between CDR3 peptides within each V-J. Welch's t-statistics and random forest reduced roughly 540 V-J features to about 13, which were used in a naive Bayes classifier (R e1071). TCRdb reprocessed the public reads (quality trimming at Q25 with fastp, clone calling with MiXCR) and kept in-frame beta chains. All rows with the same CDR3 protein become a single entry with the most common DNA and genes. The V and J calls shown here were made by TCRdb, not taken from the authors' results. This sample has about 600,000 distinct CDR3 sequences in its table, and roughly 15% of those were observed once. The ten largest clones take up around 13% of the sample.

Summary of the overall study and its limitations: A model built on a 13 V-J signature distinguished ophthalmopathy from stable hyperthyroidism, reaching around 88% sensitivity and under 84% specificity in cross-validation and 80%/75% in testing. No statistical method was used to set the sample size in advance, and investigators knew the group allocation. In validation, progression to ophthalmopathy was predicted by the model with about 70% sensitivity and 72.22% specificity, a median of approximately 6.5 months before onset. Most expanded thyroid clonotypes (frequency above 0.001) were also found in blood, which suggests that blood repertoires may mirror thyroid immune responses.

Its CDR3 holds 15 amino acids, cysteine through phenylalanine. The entry retains the CDR3 DNA only, 45 bases that are in frame from base 1. Taken from the germline V gene (reference sequence), the CDR1 and CDR2 loops are LGHDT and YNNKEL. Germline trimming amounts to 4 bases on V and 1 base on J, with 3 as the count of junction bases outside the gene matches. Sequenced sample: blood. The chain employs TRBV3-1 and TRBJ2-5, with 10 central nucleotides matching TRBD1. This TCR was recovered from a woman in her forties or fifties with Graves' ophthalmopathy. This receptor has the CDR3 CASSLRTGGQETQYF. The bases read TGTGCCAGCAGCCTCAGGACAGGGGGCCAAGAGACCCAGTACTTC.